This TCR beta chain was retrieved from a study of identical twins. V shed 3 bases and J shed 8 bases, with 14 bases lying between them. This CDR3 is built from 13 residues. The germline gives CDR1 DFQATT, CDR2 SNEGSKA (reference sequence). General study results and limits: Memory repertoires showed no such pattern, whereas abundant cord blood beta clonotypes carried fewer insertions. Invariant MAIT and iNKT cells could partly confound zero-insertion analyses.

Details on this clonotype: As yet, its antigen is unknown.

One entry per CDR3 protein, called by TCRdb with MiXCR from the 5' RACE reads. This table holds more than 200,000 distinct CDR3 sequences, approximately 9% found once. The V gene is TRBV20-1, the J gene TRBJ1-3; D unresolved. The sequencing input was memory (CD45RO+) T cells sorted from blood. The receptor was isolated from a woman aged 18-35 years in good health. CDR3 loop: CSARLVLEDTIYF. In DNA, the CDR3 is TGCAGTGCTAGGTTGGTGTTGGAAGACACCATATATTTT.